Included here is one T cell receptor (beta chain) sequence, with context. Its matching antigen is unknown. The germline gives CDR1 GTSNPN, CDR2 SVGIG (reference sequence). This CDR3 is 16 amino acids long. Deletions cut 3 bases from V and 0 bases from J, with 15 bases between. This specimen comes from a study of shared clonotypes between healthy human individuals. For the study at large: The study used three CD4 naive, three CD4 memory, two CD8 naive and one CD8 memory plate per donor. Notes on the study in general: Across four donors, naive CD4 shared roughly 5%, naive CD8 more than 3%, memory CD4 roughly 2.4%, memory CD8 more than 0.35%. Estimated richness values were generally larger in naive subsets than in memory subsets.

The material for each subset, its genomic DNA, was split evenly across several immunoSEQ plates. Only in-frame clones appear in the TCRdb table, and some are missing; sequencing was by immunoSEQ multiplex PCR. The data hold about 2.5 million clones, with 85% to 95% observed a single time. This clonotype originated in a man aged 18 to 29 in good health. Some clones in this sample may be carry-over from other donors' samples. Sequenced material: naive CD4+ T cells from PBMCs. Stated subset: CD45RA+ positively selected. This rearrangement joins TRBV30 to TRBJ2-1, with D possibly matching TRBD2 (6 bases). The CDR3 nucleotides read TGTGCCTGGAGGGGAACTAGCTCCTCCTCCTACAATGAGCAGTTCTTC. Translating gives CAWRGTSSSSYNEQFF.